What follows are 19 T cell receptor beta chains derived from one specimen sequenced in a study of siplizumab effects on memory and regulatory T cells. Repertoires were generated with immunoSEQ multiplex PCR, while TCRdb's copy carries only in-frame clones and drops some. Among some 80,000 clones listed, 95% were seen once. Sequencing used CD8+ T cells sorted from blood. The receptors here all came from a human donor in good health.

V gene TRBV7-8 combines with J gene TRBJ2-1; the match to TRBD2 covers 7 bases. CDR1 is SGHVS and CDR2 is FQNEAQ in the germline V gene. The CDR3 covers 14 residues. Trimming cost V 5 bases and J 5 bases; bases outside gene matches: 6. The DNA for the CDR3 is TGTGCCAGCAGCCCCCGGGACTATGACAATGAGCAGTTCTTC. This encodes CASSPRDYDNEQFF. Drawing the rest from reference TRBV7-8 and TRBJ2-1, the complete variable domain is GAGVSQSPRYKVAKRGQDVALRCDPISGHVSLFWYQQALGQGPEFLTYFQNEAQLDKSGLPSDRFFAERPEGSVSTLKIQRTQQEDSAVYLCASSPRDYDNEQFFGPGTRLTVL.

This chain uses TRBV7-8 with TRBJ1-3, with D hard to call. Germline loops: CDR1 SGHVS, CDR2 FQNEAQ. The CDR3 is 15 amino acids. V lost 5 bases and J 0 bases, leaving 11 bases between the germline ends. CDR3 region: CASSPTGGSGNTIYF. The CDR3 DNA is TGTGCCAGCAGCCCAACCGGAGGCTCTGGAAACACCATATATTTT.

A remark on this clone: Other DNA sequences of this sample code for an identical CDR3. The CDR3 DNA sequence: TGTGCCAGCAGCCTCTCCTACGAGCAGTACTTC. It encodes CASSLSYEQYF. The genes are TRBV7-9 and TRBJ2-7; D is unclear. V lost 5 bases to trimming and J lost 0 bases, with 2 bases between them. Germline V gene lookup returns CDR1 SEHNR and CDR2 FQNEAQ (reference sequence). This CDR3 is built from 11 residues. Full variable domain (rest looked up from reference TRBV7-9 and TRBJ2-7): DTGVSQNPRHKITKRGQNVTFRCDPISEHNRLYWYRQTLGQGPEFLTYFQNEAQLEKSRLLSDRFSAERPKGSFSTLEIQRTEQGDSAMYLCASSLSYEQYFGPGTRLTVT.

The J gene is TRBJ2-7, the V gene TRBV14; maybe TRBD2 (6 bases). CDR1 is SGHDN and CDR2 is FVKESK in the germline V gene. The CDR3 extends over 16 amino acids. The germline V and J ends were trimmed by 3 bases and 1 base, with 16 bases remaining between them. CDR3 residues: CASSHLSGTESYEQYF. CDR3 nucleotides: TGTGCCAGCAGCCATCTATCCGGGACTGAGTCCTACGAGCAGTACTTC.

The chain couples TRBV7-2 to TRBJ2-7, with a weak D call TRBD2 (6 bases). This CDR3 is 15 amino acids long. The V end was cut by 7 bases, the J end by 1 base, with 17 bases between. CDR1 and CDR2 (germline): SGHTA, FQGNSA. The CDR3, as DNA: TGTGCCAGCACAAACCCCGGGACTTATTCCTACGAGCAGTACTTC. Protein sequence: CASTNPGTYSYEQYF.

V is TRBV11-2 and J is TRBJ2-7; unclear D gene. CDR1 SGHAT and CDR2 FQNNGV come from the germline V gene. V was clipped by 5 bases and J by 2 bases, with 10 bases between them. CDR3 length: 13 residues. The CDR3 DNA sequence: TGTGCCAGCAGCCGCAACTCGGCCTACGAGCAGTACTTC. It yields the protein CASSRNSAYEQYF.

Only one count was recorded for this clone. Written as DNA, the CDR3 is TGTGCCAGCAGGGTCAGGGGGCTCGTTAATGAAAAACTGTTTTTT. It specifies CASRVRGLVNEKLFF. The chain links TRBV28 to TRBJ1-4; 8 bases align to TRBD1. The germline gives CDR1 MDHEN, CDR2 SYDVKM. Unmatched junction bases numbered 7, after V lost 6 bases and J lost 4 bases. CDR3 size: 15 residues.

The chain links TRBV29-1 to TRBJ2-5; D remains unclear. V gave up 6 bases and J gave up 1 base, with 18 bases separating them. The CDR3 contains 15 residues. CDR1 SQVTM and CDR2 ANQGSEA come from the germline V gene. The CDR3 DNA sequence: TGCAGCGTCGATGGCGAGCACGGCGGCCAAGAGACCCAGTACTTC. Amino acid sequence: CSVDGEHGGQETQYF.

J is TRBJ2-3 and V is TRBV19; D may correspond to TRBD1 or TRBD2 (5 bases each). Per the germline V gene, CDR1 is LNHDA and CDR2 is SQIVND (reference sequence). This CDR3 region has 15 residues. V dropped 4 bases and J dropped 0 bases, with 11 bases sitting between them. This chain's CDR3 is CASSTTGLSTDTQYF. As DNA, the CDR3 is TGTGCCAGTAGTACCACAGGACTGAGCACAGATACGCAGTATTTT. Together with reference TRBV19 and TRBJ2-3, the CDR3 gives the full variable domain: DGGITQSPKYLFRKEGQNVTLSCEQNLNHDAMYWYRQDPGQGLRLIYYSQIVNDFQKGDIAEGYSVSREKKESFPLTVTSAQKNPTAFYLCASSTTGLSTDTQYFGPGTRLTVL.

This chain uses TRBV19 with TRBJ1-2, with TRBD1 as a possible D gene (6 bases). The CDR3 loop spans 15 amino acids. With 7 bases removed from V and 7 bases from J, the gap between germline ends came to 22 bases. CDR1 is LNHDA, CDR2 SQIVND, per germline (reference sequence). The CDR3 loop reads CASTHMGGVSAGYTF. The DNA for the CDR3 is TGTGCCAGTACCCATATGGGGGGCGTATCGGCTGGCTACACCTTC.

The V gene is TRBV7-3, the J gene TRBJ2-5; D call uncertain. V was cut by 4 bases and J by 2 bases, with 8 bases left in between. Looked up from germline, CDR1 is SGHTA and CDR2 is FQGTGA. The CDR3 sequence is 13 residues long. CDR3 DNA sequence: TGTGCCAGCAGCTCCCCACCTCAAGAGACCCAGTACTTC. It translates to CASSSPPQETQYF.

The rearrangement joins TRBV2 to TRBJ2-7; D is uncertain. The end of the DNA is better explained by TRBJ2-5, so the J call may be wrong. The germline CDR1 and CDR2 sequences are SNHLY and FYNNEI. The CDR3 length is 13 residues. Here the CDR3 DNA reads TGTGCCAGCAGTGATGGCGAACCAGAGACCCAGTACTTC. The encoded protein is CASSDGEPETQYF.

The chain recombines TRBV27 with TRBJ2-5, with 9 nucleotides matching TRBD2. CDR3 length equals 18 residues. With V trimmed by 0 bases and J by 5 bases, 13 bases remained unmatched. Germline V gene data show CDR1 as MNHEY and CDR2 as SMNVEV (reference sequence). The CDR3: CASSLSTSGRWVEETQYF. For the CDR3, the DNA is TGTGCCAGCAGTTTATCGACCAGCGGGAGGTGGGTGGAGGAGACCCAGTACTTC.

The chain links TRBV6-5 to TRBJ2-5; D may be TRBD2 (6 bases). CDR3 length: 12 amino acids. CDR1 MNHEY and CDR2 SVGAGI come from the germline V gene. The germline V and J ends were trimmed by 2 bases and 5 bases, with 6 bases remaining between them. CDR3 nucleotide sequence: TGTGCCAGCAGTTACGGGGGGGAGACCCAGTACTTC. It encodes CASSYGGETQYF.

The rearrangement joins TRBV7-9 to TRBJ1-1; 7 bases align to TRBD1. With 6 bases clipped from V and 0 bases from J, the junction kept 4 bases outside the gene matches. The germline gives CDR1 SEHNR, CDR2 FQNEAQ (reference sequence). The CDR3 has 14 amino acids. The CDR3 protein is CASRPTGLNTEAFF. CDR3 bases: TGTGCCAGCAGGCCGACAGGGTTGAACACTGAAGCTTTCTTT.

The rearrangement joins TRBV19 to TRBJ1-1; possible D gene TRBD1, 6 bases. V lost 4 bases to trimming and J lost 0 bases, with 18 bases between them. The CDR3 spans 17 residues. CDR1 LNHDA and CDR2 SQIVND come from the germline V gene (reference sequence). This chain's CDR3 is CASSTPGTTKVNTEAFF. In nucleotides, the CDR3 is TGTGCCAGTAGTACCCCCGGGACAACAAAAGTGAACACTGAAGCTTTCTTT.

J is TRBJ2-5 and V is TRBV7-9; TRBD1 agrees at 7 bases. Germline CDR1 SEHNR, CDR2 FQNEAQ (reference sequence). V gave up 5 bases and J gave up 5 bases; unmatched junction bases: 14. CDR3 length: 16 amino acids. The CDR3 DNA is TGTGCCAGCAGCACGCCGACAGGGTTTTACGGGGAGACCCAGTACTTC. Protein sequence: CASSTPTGFYGETQYF. The full variable domain, its missing parts supplied by reference TRBV7-9 and TRBJ2-5, is DTGVSQNPRHKITKRGQNVTFRCDPISEHNRLYWYRQTLGQGPEFLTYFQNEAQLEKSRLLSDRFSAERPKGSFSTLEIQRTEQGDSAMYLCASSTPTGFYGETQYFGPGTRLLVL.

V and J are TRBV6-1 and TRBJ2-1; the match to TRBD1 covers 9 bases. In germline, CDR1 is MNHNS, CDR2 SASEGT. V shed 0 bases, J shed 6 bases, and the junction held 3 bases outside the gene matches. CDR3 length: 15 residues. The CDR3 reads CASSEAPDRGNEQFF. The CDR3 nucleotides read TGTGCCAGCAGTGAAGCCCCGGACAGGGGCAATGAGCAGTTCTTC.

The J gene is TRBJ2-3, the V gene TRBV5-1; 9 nucleotides match TRBD2. Germline V CDR1 and CDR2: SGHRS, YFSETQ. This CDR3 has 17 residues. J was trimmed by 1 base and V by 4 bases; bases with no gene match: 10. CDR3 DNA sequence: TGCGCCAGCAGCCCCGCGGTCGAGCGGGAGGGCACAGATACGCAGTATTTT. It codes for CASSPAVEREGTDTQYF. Full variable domain (remainder filled in from reference TRBV5-1 and TRBJ2-3): KAGVTQTPRYLIKTRGQQVTLSCSPISGHRSVSWYQQTPGQGLQFLFEYFSETQRNKGNFPGRFSGRQFSNSRSEMNVSTLELGDSALYLCASSPAVEREGTDTQYFGPGTRLTVL.